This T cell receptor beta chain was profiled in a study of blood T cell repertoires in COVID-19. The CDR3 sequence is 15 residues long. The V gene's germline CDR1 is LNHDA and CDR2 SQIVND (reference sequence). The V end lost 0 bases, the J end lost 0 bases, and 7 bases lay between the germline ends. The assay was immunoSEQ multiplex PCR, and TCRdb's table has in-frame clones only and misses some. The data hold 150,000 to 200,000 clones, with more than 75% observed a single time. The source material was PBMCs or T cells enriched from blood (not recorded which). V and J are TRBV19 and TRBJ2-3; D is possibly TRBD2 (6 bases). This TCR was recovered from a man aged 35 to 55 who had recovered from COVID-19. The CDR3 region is CASSIEAGSTDTQYF. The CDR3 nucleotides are TGTGCCAGTAGTATAGAGGCGGGGAGCACAGATACGCAGTATTTT.